This is a list of T cell receptor beta chains from one sample in a study of T cell responses to AZD1222 COVID-19 vaccine. Repertoires were generated with immunoSEQ multiplex PCR, while TCRdb's copy carries only in-frame clones and drops some. This table holds about 59,000 clones, 80% to 90% found once. This specimen consisted of peripheral blood, obtained 28 days after the second AZD1222 dose. These TCRs come from an adult who received the AZD1222 COVID-19 vaccine. The conserved cysteine and the conserved F or W are not part of the CDR3 here. D genes are given only for firm matches.

J gene: TRBJ2-5
D gene: TRBD2
V gene: TRBV6-2/TRBV6-3
CDR3 protein: ASSYSTSGRAWETQY

J gene: TRBJ2-3
D gene: -
V gene: TRBV5-8
CDR3 protein: ASSSTQTFPSTDTQY

J gene: TRBJ1-5
D gene: -
V gene: TRBV28
CDR3 protein: ASSFESNQPQH

J gene: TRBJ2-6
D gene: -
V gene: TRBV5-4
CDR3 protein: ASSFSGANVLT

J gene: TRBJ2-7
D gene: -
V gene: TRBV28
CDR3 protein: ASTVTTPSYEQY

J gene: TRBJ2-7
D gene: TRBD1
V gene: TRBV18
CDR3 protein: ASSPSGTGGEQY

J gene: TRBJ1-5
D gene: -
V gene: TRBV2
CDR3 protein: ASSERQGRGQPQH

J gene: TRBJ2-7
D gene: -
V gene: TRBV6-5
CDR3 protein: ASVPPGSYEQY

J gene: TRBJ2-7
D gene: -
V gene: TRBV18
CDR3 protein: ASSPVQGMDEQY

J gene: TRBJ1-2
D gene: -
V gene: TRBV28
CDR3 protein: ASNGGGGVLGFYGYT

J gene: TRBJ1-2
D gene: -
V gene: TRBV19
CDR3 protein: ASTQTVYGYT

J gene: TRBJ2-5
D gene: -
V gene: TRBV19
CDR3 protein: ASTTTYQETQY

J gene: TRBJ2-4
D gene: -
V gene: TRBV3-1/TRBV3-2
CDR3 protein: ASSRLRGTKNIQY

J gene: TRBJ1-2
D gene: -
V gene: TRBV5-1
CDR3 protein: ASSLAYPEGYT

J gene: TRBJ1-1
D gene: -
V gene: TRBV28
CDR3 protein: ASSVPGTENTEAF

J gene: TRBJ1-2
D gene: TRBD1
V gene: TRBV5-1
CDR3 protein: ASSLVGDRGDGYT

J gene: TRBJ2-3
D gene: -
V gene: TRBV14
CDR3 protein: ASSQDPSTDTQY

J gene: TRBJ1-2
D gene: -
V gene: TRBV15
CDR3 protein: ATSRDAIRTGTKIYGYT

J gene: TRBJ1-4
D gene: -
V gene: TRBV19
CDR3 protein: ATQPGFREKLF

J gene: TRBJ1-2
D gene: TRBD1
V gene: TRBV28
CDR3 protein: ASSGQGAPGKTGYGYT

J gene: TRBJ1-4
D gene: -
V gene: TRBV5-5
CDR3 protein: ASSDGQRMREKLF

J gene: TRBJ2-7
D gene: TRBD1
V gene: TRBV12-3/TRBV12-4
CDR3 protein: ASSWDRGYEQY

J gene: TRBJ1-3
D gene: TRBD1
V gene: TRBV9
CDR3 protein: ASTTGATLENTIY

J gene: TRBJ2-7
D gene: TRBD2
V gene: TRBV27
CDR3 protein: ASSLGLAGAEQY

J gene: TRBJ2-3
D gene: -
V gene: TRBV2
CDR3 protein: ASRKGGTDTQY

J gene: TRBJ2-5
D gene: -
V gene: TRBV27
CDR3 protein: ASQSLTSQGRWTQY

J gene: TRBJ2-7
D gene: -
V gene: TRBV19
CDR3 protein: ASSTLYEQY

J gene: TRBJ2-1
D gene: -
V gene: TRBV18
CDR3 protein: ASSLKQVASYNEQF

J gene: TRBJ2-3
D gene: -
V gene: TRBV9
CDR3 protein: ASSTRPSTDTQY

J gene: TRBJ1-2
D gene: -
V gene: TRBV25-1
CDR3 protein: ASSRPLGGYT

J gene: TRBJ2-2
D gene: -
V gene: TRBV10-3
CDR3 protein: AISESTHKLRSGELF